The 3 T cell receptor beta chains listed next were all sequenced from one sample in a study of blood T cell repertoires in COVID-19. Here immunoSEQ multiplex PCR was the method, and the copy in TCRdb shows in-frame clones only, minus some. The repertoire holds some 260,000 clones, with 88% as singletons. Material: peripheral blood. These receptors originate from a human donor in a cohort sampled during active COVID-19.

The genes are TRBV5-6 and TRBJ2-5; 13 nucleotides align to TRBD2. V shed 4 bases and J 6 bases; nucleotides not matched to a gene: 9. CDR1 is SGHDT and CDR2 is YYEEEE in the germline V gene. The CDR3 runs to 16 residues. The CDR3 protein is CASSLQLAGGLKTQYF. The CDR3 coding sequence is TGTGCCAGCAGCCTACAACTAGCGGGGGGGCTAAAGACCCAGTACTTC.

This clone was found a few times. CDR3 DNA sequence: TGTGCCACCAGCAGAGATCCCCTCCGCGAGCAGTACTTC. Its protein product is CATSRDPLREQYF. The V gene is TRBV15, the J gene TRBJ2-7; D call uncertain. Trimming shortened V by 0 bases and J by 6 bases, and 9 bases separated the two germline ends. Germline V gives CDR1 LNHNV, CDR2 YYDKDF (reference sequence). This CDR3 spans 13 amino acids.

The chain carries TRBV6-2 or TRBV6-3 and TRBJ1-2, with TRBD1 as a possible D gene (5 bases). Trimming pared 5 bases from V and 4 bases from J, leaving 11 bases between. Germline V gene lookup returns CDR1 MNHEY and CDR2 SVGEGT. CDR3 size: 13 residues. CDR3 sequence (DNA): TGTGCCAGCAGTATCGACAGCCTCTATGGCTACACCTTC. Translating gives CASSIDSLYGYTF.